This T cell receptor (beta chain) was captured by sequencing in a study of OX40 agonist ivuxolimab in advanced cancers. Study at large: Enrollees could have had prior anti-PD-1, anti-PD-L1 or anti-CTLA-4 therapy, which around 43% had received.

Turning to this clone: Its antigen is not identified.

Study-wide points: Among patients with partial responses at 0.1-3.0 mg/kg, clonal expansion was among the lowest.

This CDR3 has 14 residues. Germline V gene sequence: CDR1 SNHLY, CDR2 FYNNEI. V gave up 4 bases and J gave up 5 bases, with 11 bases separating them. Clones were sequenced by immunoSEQ multiplex PCR, and TCRdb holds only the in-frame ones, with some missing. The table records over 20,000 clones, around 82% of them present only once. The V and J genes are TRBV2 and TRBJ1-4; tentative D call: TRBD1 (5 bases). Sequencing was performed on CD4+ or CD8+ T cells sorted from blood, taken in a trial of the OX40 agonist ivuxolimab. This receptor was obtained from an adult with an advanced solid tumor such as melanoma, head and neck, liver or kidney cancer. CDR3 sequence: CASSGGRGNEKLFF. The CDR3 DNA reads TGTGCCAGCAGTGGGGGACGGGGAAATGAAAAACTGTTTTTT. Variable domain in full (rest from reference TRBV2 and TRBJ1-4): EPEVTQTPSHQVTQMGQEVILRCVPISNHLYFYWYRQILGQKVEFLVSFYNNEISEKSEIFDDQFSVERPDGSNFTLKIRSTKLEDSAMYFCASSGGRGNEKLFFGSGTQLSVL.